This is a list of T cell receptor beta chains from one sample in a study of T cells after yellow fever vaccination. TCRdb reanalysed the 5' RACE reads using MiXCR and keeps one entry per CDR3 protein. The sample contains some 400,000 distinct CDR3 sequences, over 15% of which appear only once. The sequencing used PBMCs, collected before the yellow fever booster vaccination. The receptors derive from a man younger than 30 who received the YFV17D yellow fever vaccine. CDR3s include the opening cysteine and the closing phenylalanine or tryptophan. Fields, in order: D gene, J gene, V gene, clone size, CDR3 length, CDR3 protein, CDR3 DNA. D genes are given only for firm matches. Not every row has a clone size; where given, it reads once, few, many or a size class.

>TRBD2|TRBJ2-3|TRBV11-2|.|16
CASSLGGLAGTDTQYF
TGTGCCAGCAGCTTAGGGGGACTAGCGGGCACAGATACGCAGTATTTT
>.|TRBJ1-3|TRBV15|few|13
CATSVELRNTIYF
TGTGCCACCAGCGTGGAGTTGAGAAACACCATATATTTT
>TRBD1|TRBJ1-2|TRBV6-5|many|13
CASRPGQHYGYTF
TGTGCCAGCAGGCCGGGACAGCACTATGGCTACACCTTC
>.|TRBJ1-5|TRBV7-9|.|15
CASSLTRDSNQPQHF
TGTGCCAGCAGCTTAACCAGGGATAGCAATCAGCCCCAGCATTTT
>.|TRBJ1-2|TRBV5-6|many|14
CASSLPPGKSGYTF
TGTGCCAGCAGCCTTCCGCCGGGGAAGAGTGGCTACACCTTC
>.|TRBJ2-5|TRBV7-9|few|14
CASSLVAPKETQYF
TGTGCCAGCAGCTTAGTTGCCCCCAAAGAGACCCAGTACTTC
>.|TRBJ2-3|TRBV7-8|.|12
CASSFPFDTQYF
TGTGCCAGCAGCTTCCCCTTTGATACGCAGTATTTT
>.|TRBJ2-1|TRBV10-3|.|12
CAISESRYEQFF
TGTGCCATCAGTGAGTCGAGATACGAGCAGTTCTTC
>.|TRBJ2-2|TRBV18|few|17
CASPPRGLSKVAGELFF
TGTGCCAGCCCACCACGGGGACTCAGTAAAGTGGCCGGGGAGCTGTTTTTT
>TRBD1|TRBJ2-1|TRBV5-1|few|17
CASAGTGMSSGHNEQFF
TGCGCCAGCGCCGGGACAGGGATGTCATCGGGCCACAATGAGCAGTTCTTC
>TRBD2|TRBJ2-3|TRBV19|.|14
CASRPSGGTDTQYF
TGTGCCAGTAGGCCCTCCGGGGGGACAGATACGCAGTATTTT
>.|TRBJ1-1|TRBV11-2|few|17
CASSLDFPDRSSTEAFF
TGTGCCAGCAGCTTAGATTTCCCTGACCGCTCGAGCACTGAAGCTTTCTTT
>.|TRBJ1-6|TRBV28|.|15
CASSLPGPGGSPLHF
TGTGCCAGCAGTCTCCCGGGCCCGGGTGGTTCACCCCTCCACTTT
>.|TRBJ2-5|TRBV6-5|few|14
CAVGGFGGSETQYF
TGTGCCGTCGGGGGTTTCGGGGGAAGTGAGACCCAGTACTTC
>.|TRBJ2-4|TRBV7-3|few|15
CASSLDGASYPIQYF
TGTGCCAGCAGCTTAGATGGGGCTAGCTATCCCATTCAGTACTTC
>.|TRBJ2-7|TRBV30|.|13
CAWTWGGGDEQYF
TGTGCCTGGACATGGGGAGGGGGCGACGAGCAGTACTTC
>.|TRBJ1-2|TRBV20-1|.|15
CSARDNTGSFNGYTF
TGCAGTGCTAGAGACAATACGGGGAGTTTCAATGGCTACACCTTC
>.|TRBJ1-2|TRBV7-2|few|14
CASSDRGVRYGYTF
TGTGCCAGCAGCGATCGAGGGGTTAGGTATGGCTACACCTTC
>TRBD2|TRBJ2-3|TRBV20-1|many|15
CSARALAGSADTQYF
TGCAGTGCTAGAGCCCTAGCGGGGAGCGCAGATACGCAGTATTTT
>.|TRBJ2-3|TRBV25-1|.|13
CASSDVRVDTQYF
TGTGCCAGCAGTGACGTCAGGGTAGATACGCAGTATTTT
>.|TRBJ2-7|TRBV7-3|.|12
CASSSDSGEQYF
TGTGCCAGCAGTTCCGACAGTGGCGAGCAGTACTTC
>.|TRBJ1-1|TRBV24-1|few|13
CATSDRENTEAFF
TGTGCCACCAGTGACAGGGAGAACACTGAAGCTTTCTTT
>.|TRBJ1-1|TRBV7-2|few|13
CASSTDRLSEAFF
TGTGCCAGCAGCACTGACAGGTTAAGTGAAGCTTTCTTT
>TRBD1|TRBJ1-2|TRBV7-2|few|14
CASRQGAFGVGYTF
TGTGCCAGCCGACAGGGGGCGTTCGGAGTGGGCTACACCTTC
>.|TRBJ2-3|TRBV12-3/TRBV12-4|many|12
CASSSRGDTQYF
TGTGCCAGCAGCTCTCGGGGGGATACGCAGTATTTT
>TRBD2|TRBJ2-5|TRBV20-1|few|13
CSARPSGKETQYF
TGCAGTGCTAGACCTAGCGGGAAAGAGACCCAGTACTTC
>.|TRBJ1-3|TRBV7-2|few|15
CASSRRGGVENTIYF
TGTGCCAGCAGCCGGCGGGGAGGGGTTGAAAACACCATATATTTT
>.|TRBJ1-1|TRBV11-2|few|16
CASSSTRLRVYTEAFF
TGTGCCAGCAGCTCCACCAGGTTGAGGGTGTATACTGAAGCTTTCTTT
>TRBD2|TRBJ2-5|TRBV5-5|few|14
CASSSERDVTTQYF
TGTGCCAGCAGTTCTGAGCGGGACGTGACGACCCAGTACTTC
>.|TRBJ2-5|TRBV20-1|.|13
CSAREYPGETQYF
TGCAGTGCTAGAGAGTACCCAGGAGAGACCCAGTACTTC
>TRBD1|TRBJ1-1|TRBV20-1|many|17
CSARDLLLQGPWTEAFF
TGCAGTGCTAGAGATCTCCTTCTACAGGGGCCGTGGACTGAAGCTTTCTTT
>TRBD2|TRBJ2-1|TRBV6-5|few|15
CASREGLASYNEQFF
TGTGCCAGCAGAGAGGGACTAGCATCCTACAATGAGCAGTTCTTC
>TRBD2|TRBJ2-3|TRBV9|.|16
CASSVEGLPSTDTQYF
TGTGCCAGCAGCGTAGAGGGACTACCGAGCACAGATACGCAGTATTTT
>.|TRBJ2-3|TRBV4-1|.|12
CASSQGSGTQYF
TGCGCCAGCAGCCAGGGTAGTGGTACGCAGTATTTT
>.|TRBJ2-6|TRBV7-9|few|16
CASSSNLALGANVLTF
TGTGCCAGCAGCTCAAATTTAGCTCTGGGGGCCAACGTCCTGACTTTC
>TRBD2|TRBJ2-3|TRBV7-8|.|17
CASSRLGGGHSTDTQYF
TGTGCCAGCAGCCGCCTCGGGGGGGGGCACTCCACAGATACGCAGTATTTT
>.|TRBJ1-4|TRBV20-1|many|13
CSARRARLEKLFF
TGCAGTGCTAGACGCGCTCGACTCGAAAAACTGTTTTTT
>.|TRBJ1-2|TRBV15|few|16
CATSRGGQIINYGYTF
TGTGCCACCAGCAGGGGTGGACAGATCATTAACTATGGCTACACCTTC
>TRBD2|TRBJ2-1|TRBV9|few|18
CASSVAELAGGPYNEQFF
TGTGCCAGCAGCGTAGCGGAACTAGCGGGGGGGCCTTACAATGAGCAGTTCTTC
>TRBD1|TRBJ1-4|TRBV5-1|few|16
CASSPTAGTGNGKLFF
TGCGCCAGCAGCCCCACCGCCGGGACAGGGAATGGAAAACTGTTTTTT
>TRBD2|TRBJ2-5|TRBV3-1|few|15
CASSQSGGAGETQYF
TGTGCCAGCAGCCAATCCGGGGGGGCAGGGGAGACCCAGTACTTC
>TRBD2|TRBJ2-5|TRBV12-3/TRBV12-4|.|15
CASSLSGAYQETQYF
TGTGCCAGCAGTTTGAGCGGGGCGTACCAAGAGACCCAGTACTTC
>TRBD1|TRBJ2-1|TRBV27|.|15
CASRMTGGTYNEQFF
TGTGCCAGCAGAATGACAGGGGGAACCTACAATGAGCAGTTCTTC
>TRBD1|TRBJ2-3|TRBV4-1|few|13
CASSQTGGDTQYF
TGCGCCAGCAGCCAGACAGGGGGAGATACGCAGTATTTT
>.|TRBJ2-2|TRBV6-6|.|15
CASSYSPQITGELFF
TGTGCCAGCAGTTACTCGCCGCAGATCACCGGGGAGCTGTTTTTT
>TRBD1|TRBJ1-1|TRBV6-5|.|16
CASSRNRGQVGTEAFF
TGTGCCAGCAGCCGGAACAGGGGGCAGGTCGGGACTGAAGCTTTCTTT
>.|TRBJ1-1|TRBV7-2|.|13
CASSLRQAYEAFF
TGTGCCAGCAGCCTTCGACAGGCCTATGAAGCTTTCTTT
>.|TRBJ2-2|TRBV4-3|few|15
CASSPRPEYTGELFF
TGCGCCAGCAGCCCAAGGCCCGAGTACACCGGGGAGCTGTTTTTT
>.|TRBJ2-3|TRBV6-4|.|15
CASSPQGRGTDTQYF
TGTGCCAGCAGTCCCCAGGGAAGGGGCACAGATACGCAGTATTTT
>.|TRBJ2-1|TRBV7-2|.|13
CASRRDTYNEQFF
TGTGCCAGCAGGCGGGATACCTACAATGAGCAGTTCTTC
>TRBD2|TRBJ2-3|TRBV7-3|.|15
CASSPGGGVADTQYF
TGTGCCAGCAGCCCCGGGGGGGGCGTGGCAGATACGCAGTATTTT
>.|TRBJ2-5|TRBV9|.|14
CASSGRVDIETQYF
TGTGCCAGCAGCGGCAGGGTGGATATCGAGACCCAGTACTTC
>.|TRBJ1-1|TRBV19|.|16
CASNQRGRAKNTEAFF
TGTGCCAGTAATCAAAGGGGCAGGGCCAAGAACACTGAAGCTTTCTTT
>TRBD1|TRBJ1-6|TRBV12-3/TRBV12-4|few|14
CASRWGTDNSPLHF
TGTGCCAGCAGGTGGGGGACAGATAATTCACCCCTCCACTTT
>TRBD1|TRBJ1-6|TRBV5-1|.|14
CASSSTGKSSPLHF
TGCGCCAGCAGCTCGACAGGGAAGAGTTCGCCCCTCCACTTT
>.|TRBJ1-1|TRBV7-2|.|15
CASSPQWGPDTEAFF
TGTGCCAGCAGCCCCCAATGGGGGCCTGACACTGAAGCTTTCTTT
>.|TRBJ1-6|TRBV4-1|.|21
CASSQEPLGDVSSSYNSPLHF
TGCGCCAGCAGCCAAGAGCCCTTGGGGGACGTCTCGAGCTCCTATAATTCACCCCTCCACTTT
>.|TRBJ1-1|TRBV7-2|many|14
CASSWTTGSGLAFF
TGTGCCAGCAGCTGGACCACAGGGAGTGGACTGGCTTTCTTT
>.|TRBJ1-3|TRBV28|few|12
CASSLRQSTIYF
TGTGCCAGCAGTTTAAGGCAGAGCACCATATATTTT